This TCR beta chain was identified during a study of human T cells and chemical hapten exposure. The time point is: patch test 2, 6 weeks after DPC sensitization. Treatment given: therapeutic diphenylcyclopropenone sensitization with weekly scalp DPC. The drawing of blood occurred before each patch test was applied. This clonotype showed up just a few times. Germline values: CDR1 MGHDK, CDR2 SYGVNS. V shed 4 bases and J 3 bases; nucleotides not matched to a gene: 2. CDR3 size: 13 residues. TCRdb processed the RACE reads anew with MiXCR; each CDR3 protein has one entry. The repertoire holds some 70,000 distinct CDR3 sequences, with 10% as singletons.

The origin of this receptor is a woman between 45 and 60 years old with alopecia areata. Some clones in this sample may be carry-over from other donors' samples. The gene calls are TRBV25-1 and TRBJ2-7, with TRBD1 identical over 8 bases. The sequencing here drew on whole blood, taken in connection with sensitization to the hapten diphenylcyclopropenone (DPC). The CDR3 nucleotides are TGTGCCAGCAGTGCACAGGGGGTCTACGAGCAGTACTTC. It yields the protein CASSAQGVYEQYF.